This T cell receptor beta chain was profiled in a study of blood T cells in healthy people across ages. A second PCR of roughly 7 to 11 cycles used a sample-barcoded 5' primer and a J-beta primer mix. Individual samples furnished no less than 3 million CDR3-containing paired-end reads apiece. MiXCR was run by TCRdb on the 5' RACE reads, yielding one entry per CDR3 protein. The sample records approximately 1,700,000 distinct CDR3 sequences, about 39% being singletons. This CDR3 contains 13 residues. Germline V gene lookup returns CDR1 SGHTA and CDR2 FQGNSA. With regard to this clonotype: Mismatch with germline at one junction end may stem from a read error.

The clonotype comes from a human donor in good health. The chain links TRBV7-2 to TRBJ2-6; weak D call: TRBD2 (6 bases). The sequencing input was blood. As DNA, the CDR3 is TGTGTCAGCAGCCTCCGGGACTTCAACGTCCTGACTTTC. It specifies CVSSLRDFNVLTF.